Each of the 30 T cell receptor beta chains below was sequenced from the same sample in a study of blood T cell repertoires in COVID-19. Clones were sequenced by immunoSEQ multiplex PCR, and TCRdb holds only the in-frame ones, with some missing. In the table there are around 70,000 clones, under 95% of which are singletons. Sequencing input: peripheral blood. The receptors were sampled from a man aged 45-60 years with acute or convalescent COVID-19.

The rearrangement links TRBV5-1 to TRBJ1-2, with TRBD1 identical over 11 bases. From germline, CDR1 is SGHRS and CDR2 YFSETQ. With V trimmed by 4 bases and J by 6 bases, 11 bases remained unmatched. This CDR3 spans 16 amino acids. CDR3 sequence (DNA): TGCGCCAGCAGCCCCAGGACAGGGGGCGGGGTAGATGGCTACACCTTC. Translating gives CASSPRTGGGVDGYTF.

The rearrangement links TRBV7-3 to TRBJ2-3; 9 bases are shared with TRBD2. CDR1 is SGHTA, CDR2 FQGTGA, per germline. This CDR3 has 18 residues. V gave up 2 bases and J gave up 0 bases; unmatched junction bases: 9. As DNA, the CDR3 is TGTGCCAGCAGCTTAGACGGGACTAGCACAACTAGCACAGATACGCAGTATTTT. Translated: CASSLDGTSTTSTDTQYF.

The rearrangement joins TRBV30 to TRBJ1-5; D possibly corresponds to TRBD1 (5 bases). The germline gives CDR1 GTSNPN, CDR2 SVGIG (reference sequence). The CDR3 sequence is 14 residues long. Between the trimmed V and J ends, which lost 3 bases and 6 bases, there was a span of 15 bases. The CDR3 protein is CAWSLGRGSQPQHF. The CDR3 nucleotides are TGTGCCTGGAGCCTGGGAAGGGGATCTCAGCCCCAGCATTTT.

The rearrangement uses TRBV15 and TRBJ2-3; D may be TRBD2 (5 bases). V lost 9 bases and J 3 bases, leaving 22 bases between the germline ends. CDR3 length: 16 amino acids. Germline CDR1 reads LNHNV; CDR2 reads YYDKDF (reference sequence). The chain's CDR3 is CATTDPGTSRTDTQYF. Here the CDR3 DNA reads TGTGCCACTACTGATCCGGGAACCTCTCGGACAGATACGCAGTATTTT.

This clone was detected only a few times. The rearrangement joins TRBV12-3 or TRBV12-4 to TRBJ1-1; a weak D match, TRBD1 (6 bases). The CDR3 runs 13 residues. Trimming took off 7 bases at V and 4 bases at J, with 13 bases between the two ends. The CDR3 region is CASTTQGRTEAFF. The CDR3 DNA reads TGTGCCAGCACCACACAGGGACGCACTGAAGCTTTCTTT.

The chain links TRBV7-2 to TRBJ2-1, with TRBD1 matching over 7 bases. V was clipped by 5 bases and J by 7 bases; unmatched bases: 8. The CDR3 spans 14 residues. From germline, CDR1 is SGHTA and CDR2 FQGNSA. DNA of the CDR3: TGTGCCAGCAGCCCGGACAGGCTCAAAAATGAGCAGTTCTTC. Encoded protein: CASSPDRLKNEQFF.

V gene TRBV27 combines with J gene TRBJ2-3; D perhaps matches TRBD2 (6 bases). The CDR3 runs 13 residues. Trimming stripped 3 bases from V and 6 bases from J, with 10 bases between. Germline V gives CDR1 MNHEY, CDR2 SMNVEV (reference sequence). The CDR3 DNA is TGTGCCAGCAGTTTGTCGGGGGAGGATACGCAGTATTTT. This encodes CASSLSGEDTQYF.

The CDR3 sequence is CASSFTGEAYGYTF. CDR3 coding DNA: TGCGCCAGCAGCTTCACAGGGGAGGCCTATGGCTACACCTTC. The V gene is TRBV5-1, the J gene TRBJ1-2; TRBD1 agrees at 7 bases. Germline V CDR1 and CDR2: SGHRS, YFSETQ. V lost 2 bases to trimming and J lost 4 bases; unmatched junction nucleotides: 5. CDR3 length equals 14 residues.

The J gene is TRBJ1-1, the V gene TRBV5-1, with D possibly TRBD1 on 5 matching bases. The CDR3 consists of 13 residues. The V and J ends lost 5 bases and 3 bases respectively, with 11 bases between them. Germline CDR1 reads SGHRS; CDR2 reads YFSETQ. This CDR3 reads CASRAGQDTEAFF. CDR3 bases: TGCGCCAGCAGGGCGGGGCAGGACACTGAAGCTTTCTTT.

The CDR3 coding sequence is TGTGCCAGCAGTGGGTGGACAGGGGATCAGCCCCAGCATTTT. This gives the protein CASSGWTGDQPQHF. V usage is TRBV2 and J usage is TRBJ1-5, with 9 nucleotides matching TRBD1. V dropped 4 bases and J dropped 5; count of bases not matched to a gene: 3. The germline gives CDR1 SNHLY, CDR2 FYNNEI. The CDR3 has 14 residues.

The rearrangement links TRBV7-9 to TRBJ2-5; 11 bases match TRBD1. With 6 bases clipped from V and 5 bases from J, the junction kept 8 bases outside the gene matches. The germline V gene encodes CDR1 SEHNR and CDR2 FQNEAQ (reference sequence). This CDR3 spans 15 amino acids. The DNA for the CDR3 is TGTGCCAGCAGAGCAGGACAGGGGGCCGGTGAGACCCAGTACTTC. Translation: CASRAGQGAGETQYF.

This clone appeared a single time. The chain is built from TRBV4-3 and TRBJ2-3, with TRBD2 matching over 14 bases. Germline loops: CDR1 LGHNA, CDR2 YSLEER. CDR3 size: 16 residues. Unmatched junction bases numbered 3, after V lost 1 base and J lost 6 bases. CDR3 protein: CASSQGLAGGLDTQYF. For the CDR3, the DNA is TGCGCCAGCAGCCAAGGACTAGCGGGGGGGCTTGATACGCAGTATTTT.

Here the CDR3 reads CASSSYIGQGDKDTQYF. The CDR3, as DNA: TGTGCCAGTAGTAGTTATATCGGACAGGGGGATAAAGATACGCAGTATTTT. The chain recombines TRBV19 with TRBJ2-3, with 10 bases aligning to TRBD1. V trimming: 4 bases; J trimming: 5 bases; junction bases outside the gene matches: 12. Germline CDR1 reads LNHDA; CDR2 reads SQIVND (reference sequence). The CDR3 contains 17 residues.

This sequence joins TRBV6-5 and TRBJ2-3; tentative D call: TRBD2 (7 bases). Germline assignment: CDR1 MNHEY and CDR2 SVGAGI. V was pared by 6 bases and J by 3 bases, with 13 bases between. The CDR3 length is 14 residues. The CDR3 here is CASSLEGGTDTQYF. DNA of the CDR3: TGTGCCAGCAGCCTGGAGGGGGGGACAGATACGCAGTATTTT.

The CDR3 sequence: CASSGGTGIRNEQYF. The CDR3, as DNA: TGTGCCAGCAGCGGGGGGACAGGGATCCGAAACGAGCAGTACTTC. The chain carries TRBV7-2 and TRBJ2-7; 9 bases map to TRBD1. Per the germline V gene, CDR1 is SGHTA and CDR2 is FQGNSA. This CDR3 is 15 amino acids long. V shed 5 bases, J shed 5 bases, and the junction held 10 bases outside the gene matches.

The chain uses TRBV9 and TRBJ1-3; no clear D gene. Trimming cost V 4 bases and J 3 bases, with 8 bases left between them. The CDR3 spans 13 residues. Germline assignment: CDR1 SGDLS and CDR2 YYNGEE. The CDR3 sequence is CASSQASGNTIYF. Here the CDR3 DNA reads TGTGCCAGCAGCCAGGCAAGTGGAAACACCATATATTTT.

The chain uses TRBV10-2 and TRBJ2-5; a possible D gene is TRBD1 (6 bases). This CDR3 region has 11 residues. CDR1 is WSHSY, CDR2 SAAADI, per germline. Trimming took 3 bases from V and 12 from J, leaving 11 bases between them. CDR3 amino acids: CASSDGAGEYF. CDR3 in DNA: TGCGCCAGCAGTGATGGGGCAGGGGAGTACTTC.

This rearrangement joins TRBV4-1 to TRBJ1-5; maybe TRBD1 (6 bases). The CDR3 totals 14 residues. Trimming shortened V by 0 bases and J by 4 bases, and 7 bases separated the two germline ends. Germline CDR1 is MGHRA and CDR2 is YSYEKL. This CDR3 is CASSQEQGNQPQHF. In DNA form, the CDR3 reads TGCGCCAGCAGCCAAGAACAGGGTAATCAGCCCCAGCATTTT.

This clone has just one count. J is TRBJ2-2 and V is TRBV7-6; 8 bases are a match to TRBD1. J gave up 7 bases and V 4 bases, and 11 bases lay outside the gene matches. From germline, CDR1 is SGHVS and CDR2 FNYEAQ. This CDR3 has 16 residues. This chain's CDR3 is CASSSPGDRWNGELFF. The DNA of the CDR3 is TGTGCCAGCAGCTCCCCTGGGGACAGGTGGAACGGGGAGCTGTTTTTT.

This chain uses TRBV2 with TRBJ1-4; D unclear. Trimming pared 0 bases from V and 8 bases from J, leaving 10 bases between. Germline assignment: CDR1 SNHLY and CDR2 FYNNEI. This CDR3 has 14 amino acids. For the CDR3, the DNA is TGTGCCAGCAGTGAAGCGCGGGCCGGCGAAAAACTGTTTTTT. It codes for CASSEARAGEKLFF.

The chain is built from TRBV29-1 and TRBJ2-4, with D perhaps TRBD2 (6 bases). This CDR3 has 14 residues. Deletions cut 7 bases from V and 6 bases from J, with 19 bases between. Looked up from germline, CDR1 is SQVTM and CDR2 is ANQGSEA. CDR3: CSAGRLGGGNIQYF. CDR3 coding DNA: TGCAGCGCCGGCAGATTGGGAGGAGGAAACATTCAGTACTTC.

V gene TRBV12-3 or TRBV12-4 combines with J gene TRBJ2-3; TRBD2 is a possible D gene (6 bases). CDR3 length: 13 amino acids. Trimming removed 8 bases at V and 0 bases at J, with 9 bases between. As DNA, the CDR3 is TGTGCCAGCGGGGACTTCAGCACAGATACGCAGTATTTT. Translation gives CASGDFSTDTQYF.

J is TRBJ2-3 and V is TRBV7-8; 7 bases match TRBD2. The CDR3 has 15 amino acids. CDR1 and CDR2 from the germline V gene are SGHVS and FQNEAQ. V lost 0 bases to trimming and J lost 8 bases; unmatched junction nucleotides: 8. CDR3 nucleotides: TGTGCCAGCAGCTTAGCGCCGGGAGGAAGAGTTACGCAGTATTTT. The encoded protein is CASSLAPGGRVTQYF.

The chain links TRBV28 to TRBJ1-4; 9 nucleotides agree with TRBD1. Germline V gene lookup returns CDR1 MDHEN and CDR2 SYDVKM. Trimming removed 7 bases from V and 7 bases from J; junction bases left unmatched: 7. The CDR3 has 14 amino acids. CDR3 residues: CASNPGQGVEKLFF. The CDR3 nucleotides are TGTGCCAGCAATCCGGGACAGGGAGTTGAAAAACTGTTTTTT.

This rearrangement joins TRBV9 to TRBJ2-5, with 8 bases aligning to TRBD2. Germline-derived CDR1 and CDR2 are SGDLS and YYNGEE. With 2 bases clipped from V and 2 bases from J, the junction kept 5 bases outside the gene matches. This CDR3 has 15 amino acids. Written as DNA, the CDR3 is TGTGCCAGCAGCGTCAGCGGGAGAAGTCAAGAGACCCAGTACTTC. Residues: CASSVSGRSQETQYF.

The chain joins TRBV6-2 or TRBV6-3 to TRBJ2-3; 10 bases map to TRBD1. Trimming cost V 5 bases and J 4 bases; bases outside gene matches: 3. This CDR3 region has 14 residues. CDR1 and CDR2 from the germline V gene are MNHEY and SVGEGT. CDR3 sequence: CASSPGQGADTQYF. CDR3 nucleotide sequence: TGTGCCAGCAGTCCCGGACAGGGGGCAGATACGCAGTATTTT.

The chain joins TRBV6-2 or TRBV6-3 to TRBJ2-7; maybe TRBD1 (5 bases). Trimming took off 2 bases at V and 3 bases at J, with 8 bases between the two ends. CDR3 length: 13 amino acids. CDR1 and CDR2 from the germline V gene are MNHEY and SVGEGT. In DNA, the CDR3 is TGTGCCAGCAGTTACGGGGCAGTCTACGAGCAGTACGTC. Translation gives CASSYGAVYEQYV.

The chain joins TRBV27 to TRBJ2-7; 10 bases line up with TRBD2. Germline CDR1 is MNHEY and CDR2 is SMNVEV (reference sequence). Trimming took 2 bases from V and 4 from J; bases not matched to a gene: 5. CDR3 length: 15 residues. The CDR3 region is CASSLSPSGRYEQYF. The CDR3 region has the DNA TGTGCCAGCAGTTTAAGCCCTAGCGGGAGATACGAGCAGTACTTC.

The genes are TRBV3-1 (or the pseudogene TRBV3-2) and TRBJ2-5, with D possibly matching TRBD1 (5 bases). CDR1 and CDR2 (germline): LGHDT, YNNKEL (reference sequence). Between the trimmed V and J ends, which lost 1 base and 0 bases, there was a span of 9 bases. The CDR3 consists of 15 residues. CDR3 residues: CASSQAPGYQETQYF. In DNA, the CDR3 is TGTGCCAGCAGCCAAGCCCCAGGGTACCAAGAGACCCAGTACTTC.

This chain links TRBV7-8 with TRBJ1-4; perhaps TRBD1 as D (5 bases). Germline loops: CDR1 SGHVS, CDR2 FQNEAQ. This CDR3 is built from 13 residues. V gave up 2 bases and J gave up 8 bases, with 9 bases separating them. CDR3: CASSLRWGEKLFF. The CDR3, as DNA: TGTGCCAGCAGCTTAAGGTGGGGCGAAAAACTGTTTTTT.